This T cell receptor (beta chain) was recorded in a study of shared clonotypes between healthy human individuals. The V end lost 0 bases, the J end lost 5 bases, and 11 bases lay between the germline ends. CDR1 is SEHNR and CDR2 is FQNEAQ in the germline V gene (reference sequence). The CDR3 contains 15 residues. A note on this clone: What it binds is unknown.

Findings and caveats of the study: Having only a few donors restricted how much genetic and exposure-history diversity was captured. Shared clonotypes: roughly 4.7% naive CD4, around 3.5% naive CD8, about 2.4% memory CD4, about 0.4% memory CD8.

Using immunoSEQ multiplex PCR, the repertoire was profiled, and TCRdb retains in-frame clones only, with some absent. The table records fewer than 2.5 million clones, 80% to 95% of them present only once. The receptor's source is a young man in good health. Some clones in this sample may be carry-over from other donors' samples. The chain recombines TRBV7-9 with TRBJ2-1; D remains ambiguous. The sequenced sample was naive CD4+ T cells from PBMCs. Regarding subset: CD45RA+ positively selected. The CDR3 nucleotides are TGTGCCAGCAGCTTAGCATCTGGGTTCGACAATGAGCAGTTCTTC. Translated: CASSLASGFDNEQFF.